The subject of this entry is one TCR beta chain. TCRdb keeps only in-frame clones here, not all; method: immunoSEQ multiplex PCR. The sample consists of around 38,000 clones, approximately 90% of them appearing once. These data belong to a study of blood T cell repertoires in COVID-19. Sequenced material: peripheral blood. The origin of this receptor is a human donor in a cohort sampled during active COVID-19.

The CDR3 loop reads CASSPGLNSDTQYF. The DNA of the CDR3 is TGTGCCAGCAGCCCGGGACTAAATTCAGATACGCAGTATTTT. The chain links TRBV11-2 to TRBJ2-3, with TRBD2 matching 7 bases. Germline V gene data show CDR1 as SGHAT and CDR2 as FQNNGV. V was clipped by 5 bases and J by 4 bases; unmatched bases: 6. The CDR3 has 14 amino acids. Drawing the rest from reference TRBV11-2 and TRBJ2-3, the complete variable domain is EAGVAQSPRYKIIEKRQSVAFWCNPISGHATLYWYQQILGQGPKLLIQFQNNGVVDDSQLPKDRFSAERLKGVDSTLKIQPAKLEDSAVYLCASSPGLNSDTQYFGPGTRLTVL.